Each of the 18 T cell receptor beta chains below was sequenced from the same sample in a study of T-cell memory formation after mild COVID-19. TCRdb ran MiXCR on the 5' RACE reads and lists one entry per CDR3 protein. Here the sample spans some 260,000 distinct CDR3 sequences, around 15% being singletons. Sequences were obtained from PBMCs or a T cell subset sorted from them (not recorded which). The origin of the receptors is a man in his late teens or twenties who had mild COVID-19 (a few samples of this study predate the infection). Cell type and time point are not known.

This clonotype was observed a few times. V and J are TRBV5-1 and TRBJ2-1; TRBD2 aligns across 15 bases. Germline V gene data show CDR1 as SGHRS and CDR2 as YFSETQ. The CDR3 is 15 residues long. V lost 3 bases, J lost 9 bases, and 4 bases stayed unmatched. The CDR3 sequence: CASSWTSGGVGEQFF. As DNA, the CDR3 is TGCGCCAGCAGCTGGACTAGCGGGGGGGTCGGTGAGCAGTTCTTC.

The chain joins TRBV6-2 or TRBV6-3 to TRBJ2-1, with unresolved D. There are 14 residues in the CDR3. With 5 bases removed from V and 2 bases from J, the gap between germline ends came to 10 bases. Germline V gene sequence: CDR1 MNHEY, CDR2 SVGEGT. The CDR3 protein is CASSPMTPYNEQFF. CDR3 coding DNA: TGTGCCAGCAGTCCGATGACACCCTACAATGAGCAGTTCTTC.

This clonotype has more than one count but fewer than ten. This rearrangement joins TRBV30 to TRBJ2-7; D may be TRBD2 (5 bases). The CDR3 is 14 amino acids. From germline, CDR1 is GTSNPN and CDR2 SVGIG (reference sequence). Trimming cost V 0 bases and J 3 bases, with 12 bases left between them. The CDR3 spells CAWSVRSGSYEQYF. CDR3 coding DNA: TGTGCCTGGAGTGTACGAAGTGGGAGCTACGAGCAGTACTTC. The full variable domain, with the rest looked up from reference TRBV30 and TRBJ2-7, is SQTIHQWPATLVQPVGSPLSLECTVEGTSNPNLYWYRQAAGRGLQLLFYSVGIGQISSEVPQNLSASRPQDRQFILSSKKLLLSDSGFYLCAWSVRSGSYEQYFGPGTRLTVT.

This clonotype appeared a few times. The V and J genes are TRBV6-2 or TRBV6-3 and TRBJ2-6; no reliable D call. The CDR3 is 13 residues long. With 6 bases removed from V and 2 bases from J, the gap between germline ends came to 5 bases. Germline-derived CDR1 and CDR2 are MNHEY and SVGEGT. The CDR3 loop reads CASRLTGANVLTF. The CDR3 nucleotides are TGTGCCAGCAGGCTCACTGGGGCCAACGTCCTGACTTTC.

The chain is built from TRBV7-2 and TRBJ2-7; 8 bases fit TRBD2. The CDR3 has 15 amino acids. The J segment lost 2 bases and the V segment lost 1 base, leaving 4 bases of the junction unmatched. Per germline, CDR1 SGHTA and CDR2 FQGNSA. In DNA form, the CDR3 reads TGTGCCAGCAGCTTAGGCGGGGGGAGGACCTACGAGCAGTACTTC. It specifies CASSLGGGRTYEQYF.

Only a few counts were recorded for this clonotype. The genes are TRBV20-1 and TRBJ2-7; unclear D gene. Trimming left V 6 bases short and J 7 bases short, with 16 bases between. CDR1 is DFQATT and CDR2 is SNEGSKA in the germline V gene (reference sequence). The CDR3 has 12 residues. The CDR3: CSAYAGASEQYF. CDR3 nucleotides: TGCAGTGCCTACGCCGGCGCGAGTGAGCAGTACTTC.

The chain uses TRBV20-1 and TRBJ1-1; 7 nucleotides agree with TRBD1. CDR1 is DFQATT and CDR2 is SNEGSKA in the germline V gene (reference sequence). The CDR3 loop spans 15 amino acids. Germline trimming cut 2 bases from V and 4 bases from J; bases unmatched to any gene: 10. CDR3 in DNA: TGCAGTGCTAGACGACAGGGCCGGGGAGCCACTGAAGCTTTCTTT. It yields the protein CSARRQGRGATEAFF.

The J gene is TRBJ2-4, the V gene TRBV20-1, with a weak D call TRBD2 (6 bases). The length of the CDR3 is 15 residues. Trimming stripped 5 bases from V and 8 bases from J, with 22 bases between. Germline assignment: CDR1 DFQATT and CDR2 SNEGSKA (reference sequence). CDR3 in amino acids: CSAGELLGTLYIQYF. The CDR3 DNA sequence: TGCAGTGCTGGGGAGTTACTAGGGACTCTCTACATTCAGTACTTC.

This chain links TRBV29-1 with TRBJ1-5, with D unclear. CDR1 and CDR2 from the germline V gene are SQVTM and ANQGSEA. The CDR3 runs 12 residues. The germline V and J ends were trimmed by 4 bases and 6 bases, with 10 bases remaining between them. The CDR3 reads CSVGTGIQPQHF. The DNA for the CDR3 is TGCAGCGTTGGGACCGGAATTCAGCCCCAGCATTTT. Full variable domain (missing parts from reference TRBV29-1 and TRBJ1-5): SAVISQKPSRDICQRGTSLTIQCQVDSQVTMMFWYRQQPGQSLTLIATANQGSEATYESGFVIDKFPISRPNLTFSTLTVSNMSPEDSSIYLCSVGTGIQPQHFGDGTRLSIL.

The chain recombines TRBV6-2 or TRBV6-3 with TRBJ2-1; maybe TRBD2 (6 bases). This CDR3 has 16 amino acids. Germline V gene data show CDR1 as MNHEY and CDR2 as SVGEGT. V lost 5 bases to trimming and J lost 0 bases, with 14 bases between them. In nucleotides, the CDR3 is TGTGCCAGCAGTCACACGGGACTGAGCTCCTACAATGAGCAGTTCTTC. Translated: CASSHTGLSSYNEQFF.

The chain carries TRBV19 and TRBJ2-1; 10 nucleotides agree with TRBD1. From germline, CDR1 is LNHDA and CDR2 SQIVND (reference sequence). The length of the CDR3 is 15 residues. The trim removed 6 bases at V and 7 bases at J, leaving 9 bases unmatched. CDR3 in DNA: TGTGCCAGTAGCAGAGGGACAGGGGCAGGGAATGAGCAGTTCTTC. Its protein product is CASSRGTGAGNEQFF.

This clonotype has just a few counts. This chain joins TRBV10-2 and TRBJ2-7; 8 nucleotides align to TRBD1. The trim removed 3 bases at V and 4 bases at J, leaving 14 bases unmatched. Germline CDR1 is WSHSY and CDR2 is SAAADI. This CDR3 has 17 amino acids. In nucleotides, the CDR3 is TGCGCCAGCAGTGAAGGGTCAGGGGGCTTTCCAGCTTACGAGCAGTACTTC. This encodes CASSEGSGGFPAYEQYF.

The CDR3 region is CASSSTMRGGTQYF. The CDR3 region has the DNA TGTGCCAGCAGCTCCACAATGCGCGGGGGTACGCAGTATTTT. The chain joins TRBV7-2 to TRBJ2-3; TRBD2 matches 7 bases. CDR1 and CDR2 (germline): SGHTA, FQGNSA. V lost 4 bases, J lost 8 bases, and 9 bases stayed unmatched. This CDR3 has 14 amino acids.

The chain employs TRBV9 and TRBJ2-6; D not certain. V was pared by 0 bases and J by 2 bases, with 6 bases between. This CDR3 has 15 residues. From germline, CDR1 is SGDLS and CDR2 YYNGEE. The CDR3 sequence is CASSVGGAGANVLTF. As DNA, the CDR3 is TGTGCCAGCAGCGTAGGAGGCGCTGGGGCCAACGTCCTGACTTTC.

This clonotype came up many times. This chain connects TRBV28 to TRBJ2-5; D not resolved. CDR1 and CDR2 (germline): MDHEN, SYDVKM. The CDR3 extends over 11 amino acids. V dropped 7 bases and J dropped 4 bases, with 7 bases sitting between them. The CDR3 DNA is TGTGCCAGCACCTTGCGAGAGACCCAGTACTTC. Protein: CASTLRETQYF.

This clonotype showed up just a few times. The genes are TRBV6-2 or TRBV6-3 and TRBJ1-2; D gene unclear. Germline V gene sequence: CDR1 MNHEY, CDR2 SVGEGT. Trimming stripped 6 bases from V and 2 bases from J, with 10 bases between. This CDR3 is 13 amino acids long. The CDR3 protein is CASSDRENYGYTF. The CDR3 nucleotides are TGTGCCAGCAGCGACCGGGAGAACTATGGCTACACCTTC.

This clonotype was counted only a few times. The chain combines TRBV7-2 with TRBJ2-6; 9 bases map to TRBD1. J gave up 4 bases and V 5 bases, and 6 bases lay outside the gene matches. Germline loops: CDR1 SGHTA, CDR2 FQGNSA. This CDR3 is built from 16 residues. The CDR3 region is CASSQQGASGANVLTF. CDR3 coding DNA: TGTGCCAGCAGCCAACAGGGGGCGAGCGGGGCCAACGTCCTGACTTTC.

This clonotype showed up just a few times. The chain employs TRBV20-1 and TRBJ1-2; tentatively, D is TRBD1 (5 bases). Trimming shortened V by 0 bases and J by 4 bases, and 15 bases separated the two germline ends. The CDR3 spans 15 residues. The germline gives CDR1 DFQATT, CDR2 SNEGSKA (reference sequence). The CDR3 DNA follows: TGCAGTGCTAGAGAAAACGGGAGGGACCCCTATGGCTACACCTTC. Residues: CSARENGRDPYGYTF.